This is a list of T cell receptor beta chains from one sample in a study of cytomegalovirus exposure and HLA in healthy donors. Libraries were prepared by immunoSEQ multiplex PCR; TCRdb keeps only in-frame clonotypes and omits some of them. The table shows approximately 100,000 clones, with roughly 80% occurring only once. Sequencing was done on a sample of PBMCs. These receptors came from a man in his fifties or sixties in good health and CMV-seropositive. Both conserved end residues are part of each CDR3. The order of the fields is clone size, D gene, J gene, V gene, CDR3 DNA, CDR3 protein. D genes are given only for firm matches. The size field is filled for only some rows; it gives once, few, many or a size class.

. TRBD1 TRBJ2-7 TRBV11-3 TGTGCCAGCAGCCCGCGGACAGGACCCAGCTCCTACGAGCAGTACTTC CASSPRTGPSSYEQYF
. . TRBJ2-2 TRBV29-1 TGCAGCGTTTCTCGAGGGGGGGGCACCGGGGAGCTGTTTTTT CSVSRGGGTGELFF
. TRBD1 TRBJ1-6 TRBV27 TGTGCCAGCAGTTTAGAACCCGGACAGGGAGCTTCACCCCTCCACTTT CASSLEPGQGASPLHF
. TRBD2 TRBJ2-5 TRBV19 TGTGCCACTAGGGCGCGGGGGGGCCTTGAGACCCAGTACTTC CATRARGGLETQYF
. . TRBJ2-7 TRBV6-6 TGTGCCAGCAGTTACTCACAGGGTAGGAACGAGCAGTACTTC CASSYSQGRNEQYF
. . TRBJ2-2 TRBV6-4 TGTGCCAGCAGTGACTTCCAGGGGTCCGGGGAGCTGTTTTTT CASSDFQGSGELFF
once TRBD2 TRBJ2-3 TRBV4-1 TGCGCCAGCAGCCAAGAGGGGGGGGTAAAGGAGCGGACGCAGTATTTT CASSQEGGVKERTQYF
. TRBD2 TRBJ2-1 TRBV29-1 TGCAGCGTTGAAGATCGACTAGCGGGGGTCTACAATGAGCAGTTCTTC CSVEDRLAGVYNEQFF
. . TRBJ2-7 TRBV18 TGTGCCAGCTCACCGAGAGGAAGGTGGGCCTACGAGCAGTACTTC CASSPRGRWAYEQYF
. TRBD1 TRBJ2-2 TRBV7-6 TGTGCCAGCAGCTTGCCCCTGGGACAGGGACGGAACACCGGGGAGCTGTTTTTT CASSLPLGQGRNTGELFF
. . TRBJ1-1 TRBV4-2 TGTGCCAGCAGCCAACGTGGGGGGGGACGGTTTACTGAAGCTTTCTTT CASSQRGGGRFTEAFF
. TRBD1 TRBJ1-1 TRBV30 TGTGCCTGGGACAGGGTGGGCACTGAAGCTTTCTTT CAWDRVGTEAFF
. . TRBJ1-2 TRBV30 TGTGCCTGGAGAGCGGACTCCCTTGGTAAAGGCTACACCTTC CAWRADSLGKGYTF
. . TRBJ2-3 TRBV7-9 TGTGCCAGCAGCTTTCGGGGGGCTGAGAAAACAGATACGCAGTATTTT CASSFRGAEKTDTQYF
. TRBD2 TRBJ2-1 TRBV7-6 TGTGCCAGCAGCTTAAGGACTAGCGGGGGGGCCGTCGCCTCCTACAATGAGCAGTTCTTC CASSLRTSGGAVASYNEQFF